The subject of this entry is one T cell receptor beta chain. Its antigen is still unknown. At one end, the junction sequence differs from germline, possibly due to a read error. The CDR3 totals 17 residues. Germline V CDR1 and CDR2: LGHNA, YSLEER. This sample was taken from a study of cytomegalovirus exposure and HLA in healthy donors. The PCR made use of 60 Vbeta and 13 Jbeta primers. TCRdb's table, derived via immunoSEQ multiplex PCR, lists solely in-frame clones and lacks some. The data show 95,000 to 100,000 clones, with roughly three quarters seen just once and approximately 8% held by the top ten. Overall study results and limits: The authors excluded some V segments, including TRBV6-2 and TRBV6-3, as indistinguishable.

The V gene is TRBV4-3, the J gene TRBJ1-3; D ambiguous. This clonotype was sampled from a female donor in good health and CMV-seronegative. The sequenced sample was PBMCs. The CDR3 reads CASSQDVLADAGNTIYF. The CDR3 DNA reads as TGCGCCAGCAGCCAAGATGTTCTAGCGGACGCTGGCAACACCATATATTTT.